This T cell receptor beta chain was observed in a study of T cells expressing NK-cell markers. Study-wide context: Underlying the TCR beta repertoires were sorted CD3+CD56+NKG2C+, CD3+CD56+NKG2C- and CD3+CD56-NKG2C+ T cells. Out of eight donors sequenced, seven tested HCMV-seropositive and the remaining one seronegative.

Study findings and constraints: The CD3+CD56-NKG2C+ fraction of a handful of donors was also led by these clonotypes.

The CDR3 is made up of 12 amino acids. Germline loops: CDR1 SGHAT, CDR2 FQNNGV. Making the TCR beta cDNA relied on 5'RACE template switching with UMIs. TCRdb derives one entry per CDR3 protein from the 5' RACE reads, leaving out DNA. In all, the sample yields 400,000 to 550,000 distinct CDR3 sequences. Comments on this clonotype: Its target is unknown.

This chain joins TRBV11-2 and TRBJ1-2. Sequencing used blood T cells: a sorted CD56 or NKG2C T cell subset, CD4+ or CD8+ T cells, or bulk PBMC T cells (not recorded which). This clonotype was obtained from a woman between 18 and 69 years old in good health. The CDR3 sequence is CASSPQLGGYTF.